This entry features one T cell receptor (beta chain) sequence. Study processing details: Amplification of reference gene primers provided the estimated nucleated cell counts. Sequencing was performed with immunoSEQ multiplex PCR; in TCRdb, only in-frame clones are kept and a portion is missing. V and J calls and clone size are those listed in that table; D and trimming were worked out from the DNA. Altogether around 72,000 clones are present, around 90% being singletons, with the ten largest covering approximately 31%. This record comes from a study of blood T cell repertoires in COVID-19. This TCR came from a man in his fifties or sixties with acute or convalescent COVID-19. The sample taken for sequencing was peripheral blood.

The CDR3 coding sequence is TGCGCCAGCAGCCCCCTAGGGAGTCCCACGCAGTATTTT. This gives the protein CASSPLGSPTQYF. This chain connects TRBV4-1 to TRBJ2-3; D perhaps matches TRBD2 (5 bases). The CDR3 is 13 residues long. Trimming cost V 4 bases and J 9 bases, with 14 bases left between them. Germline V gives CDR1 MGHRA, CDR2 YSYEKL.